The next 31 T cell receptor beta chains were all read from a single sample in a study of CD8+ T cells in alopecia areata. This sample's treatment: oral pan-JAK inhibitor, 5-10 mg twice daily. It was cDNA, reverse transcribed from extracted RNA, that served as the sequencing template. Generated by immunoSEQ multiplex PCR, the TCRdb table keeps only in-frame clones and is missing some. The sample contains 80,000 to 95,000 clones, roughly two fifths of which appear only once. Here the sequenced sample was CD8+ T cells sorted from blood, taken at week 24, from a patient treated with tofacitinib. These receptors originate from a human donor with alopecia areata.

This clone showed up just once. The chain employs TRBV28 and TRBJ2-1; 10 nucleotides agree with TRBD2. The CDR3 totals 14 residues. Germline values: CDR1 MDHEN, CDR2 SYDVKM. Trimming removed 7 bases from V and 4 bases from J; junction bases left unmatched: 4. Here the CDR3 DNA reads TGTGCCAGCACCAAGCGGGAGGGTTACAATGAGCAGTTCTTC. This encodes CASTKREGYNEQFF.

A few counts support this clone. The chain combines TRBV19 with TRBJ1-5; 11 positions agree with TRBD1. The trim removed 3 bases at V and 8 bases at J, leaving 6 bases unmatched. CDR3 length: 15 residues. Per germline, CDR1 LNHDA and CDR2 SQIVND (reference sequence). The CDR3 loop reads CASSIPDRGPEPQHF. DNA of the CDR3: TGTGCCAGTAGTATTCCGGACAGGGGGCCGGAGCCCCAGCATTTT.

This clone was seen only once. The chain joins TRBV15 to TRBJ2-1; 9 bases map to TRBD1. This CDR3 contains 15 residues. V dropped 2 bases and J dropped 6; count of bases not matched to a gene: 5. Per germline, CDR1 LNHNV and CDR2 YYDKDF (reference sequence). The CDR3 bases are TGTGCCACCAGCAGAAGTAGGGGACAGGGCAATGAGCAGTTCTTC. Its translation: CATSRSRGQGNEQFF.

The rearrangement uses TRBV28 and TRBJ2-7, with 7 bases that match TRBD1. The CDR3 consists of 13 residues. V lost 5 bases, J lost 3 bases, and 4 bases stayed unmatched. In germline, CDR1 is MDHEN, CDR2 SYDVKM. The CDR3 is CASSQGTDYEQYF. As DNA, the CDR3 is TGTGCCAGCAGTCAAGGGACAGACTACGAGCAGTACTTC.

This sequence joins TRBV6-1 and TRBJ2-7, with a weak D call TRBD1 (6 bases). This CDR3 contains 13 residues. Germline CDR1 reads MNHNS; CDR2 reads SASEGT. Trimming removed 5 bases at V and 5 bases at J, with 13 bases between. DNA for the CDR3: TGTGCCAGCAGTCCCACAGGGCTTGACGAGCAGTACTTC. It yields the protein CASSPTGLDEQYF.

The chain joins TRBV27 to TRBJ1-5; D uncertain. This CDR3 has 16 residues. Trimming shortened V by 5 bases and J by 1 base, and 15 bases separated the two germline ends. Germline V CDR1 and CDR2: MNHEY, SMNVEV (reference sequence). CDR3 amino acids: CASSPRPPISNQPQHF. Written as DNA, the CDR3 is TGTGCCAGCAGTCCCCGGCCGCCGATCAGCAATCAGCCCCAGCATTTT.

In this sample, this clone turned up a few times. The chain has TRBV4-1 and TRBJ2-7; a weak D match, TRBD1 (6 bases). Trimming cost V 1 base and J 3 bases, with 16 bases left between them. The germline CDR1 and CDR2 sequences are MGHRA and YSYEKL. This CDR3 spans 16 amino acids. The CDR3 nucleotides read TGCGCCAGCAGCCAAGCATACAGGGAGTTGAGCTACGAGCAGTACTTC. Translation gives CASSQAYRELSYEQYF.

V and J are TRBV7-6 and TRBJ2-3; TRBD1 might be the D (5 bases). Deletions cut 1 base from V and 2 bases from J, with 7 bases between. The CDR3 runs 14 residues. Germline V gene lookup returns CDR1 SGHVS and CDR2 FNYEAQ. The CDR3 DNA reads as TGTGCCAGCAGCTTAGGACAGAACACAGATACGCAGTATTTT. Protein: CASSLGQNTDTQYF. The full variable domain, its missing parts supplied by reference TRBV7-6 and TRBJ2-3, is GAGVSQSPRYKVTKRGQDVALRCDPISGHVSLYWYRQALGQGPEFLTYFNYEAQQDKSGLPNDRFSAERPEGSISTLTIQRTEQRDSAMYRCASSLGQNTDTQYFGPGTRLTVL.

This rearrangement joins TRBV5-6 to TRBJ1-5; possible D gene TRBD1, 5 bases. V lost 3 bases to trimming and J lost 4 bases, with 11 bases between them. The germline gives CDR1 SGHDT, CDR2 YYEEEE. The CDR3 covers 14 residues. This chain's CDR3 is CASSSIRANQPQHF. The DNA of the CDR3 is TGTGCCAGCAGCTCGATCAGGGCGAATCAGCCCCAGCATTTT.

J is TRBJ1-5 and V is TRBV7-9; D not resolved. The V and J ends lost 0 bases and 1 base respectively, with 4 bases between them. This CDR3 is 14 amino acids long. Germline V gives CDR1 SEHNR, CDR2 FQNEAQ (reference sequence). DNA for the CDR3: TGTGCCAGCAGCTTAGCCGGGAGCAATCAGCCCCAGCATTTT. It translates to CASSLAGSNQPQHF.

This chain connects TRBV7-8 to TRBJ2-7; D is uncertain. V shed 4 bases and J shed 13 bases, with 20 bases lying between them. CDR1 SGHVS and CDR2 FQNEAQ come from the germline V gene. The CDR3 contains 13 residues. In nucleotides, the CDR3 is TGTGCCAGCAGCTCGGGCGGTGGCTATGGAAATTACTTC. As protein: CASSSGGGYGNYF.

A few counts support this clone. The chain couples TRBV27 to TRBJ1-2; D is unclear. CDR1 and CDR2 (germline): MNHEY, SMNVEV (reference sequence). This CDR3 spans 14 amino acids. Trimming took off 8 bases at V and 8 bases at J, with 21 bases between the two ends. The CDR3 region has the DNA TGTGCCAGCGCTCCCCGAGGGTCCATCTCCGGCTACACCTTC. Its protein is CASAPRGSISGYTF.

The chain recombines TRBV7-2 with TRBJ2-5, with 8 bases that match TRBD1. CDR1 is SGHTA, CDR2 FQGNSA, per germline. After removal of 5 bases from V and 1 base from J, the junction contained 6 bases not matched to a gene. CDR3 length: 15 amino acids. CDR3 amino acids: CASSHQTGAQETQYF. As DNA, the CDR3 is TGTGCCAGCAGCCACCAGACAGGGGCCCAAGAGACCCAGTACTTC.

This chain links TRBV27 with TRBJ2-7; weak D call: TRBD2 (5 bases). Germline V gene data show CDR1 as MNHEY and CDR2 as SMNVEV (reference sequence). CDR3 size: 15 residues. V was trimmed by 3 bases and J by 3 bases, leaving 15 bases between them. This CDR3 reads CASSLSSSLDYEQYF. The CDR3 DNA sequence: TGTGCCAGCAGTTTGAGTTCTAGCCTAGACTACGAGCAGTACTTC.

V usage is TRBV29-1 and J usage is TRBJ2-7, with D tentatively TRBD1 (5 bases). Trimming shortened V by 7 bases and J by 3 bases, and 13 bases separated the two germline ends. This CDR3 contains 12 residues. Germline loops: CDR1 SQVTM, CDR2 ANQGSEA. Here the CDR3 reads CSGAGQNYEQYF. The CDR3 DNA is TGCAGCGGCGCAGGGCAGAACTACGAGCAGTACTTC.

This sequence joins TRBV7-9 and TRBJ1-1, with TRBD1 matching over 9 bases. The V segment lost 1 base and the J segment 7 bases; nucleotides outside the gene matches: 1. CDR3 length: 13 amino acids. Per germline, CDR1 SEHNR and CDR2 FQNEAQ (reference sequence). This CDR3 is CASSLDRGLEAFF. DNA for the CDR3: TGTGCCAGCAGCTTAGACAGGGGGCTTGAAGCTTTCTTT. The variable domain in full, completed from reference TRBV7-9 and TRBJ1-1, reads DTGVSQNPRHKITKRGQNVTFRCDPISEHNRLYWYRQTLGQGPEFLTYFQNEAQLEKSRLLSDRFSAERPKGSFSTLEIQRTEQGDSAMYLCASSLDRGLEAFFGQGTRLTVV.

The CDR3 bases are TGTGCCAGCAGCATAGGACAGGGCAGCGGTCAGCCCCAGCATTTT. Its translation is CASSIGQGSGQPQHF. The J gene is TRBJ1-5, the V gene TRBV7-8; TRBD1 matches 8 bases. Germline CDR1 reads SGHVS; CDR2 reads FQNEAQ. CDR3 length: 15 residues. V lost 5 bases, J lost 6 bases, and 9 bases stayed unmatched.

The J gene is TRBJ2-7, the V gene TRBV28; D is ambiguous. CDR3 length equals 12 residues. Germline values: CDR1 MDHEN, CDR2 SYDVKM. Trimming removed 2 bases from V and 6 bases from J, with 8 bases in between. The CDR3 nucleotides are TGTGCCAGCAGTTTACCTAGAATCGAGCAGTACTTC. The encoded protein is CASSLPRIEQYF. Full variable domain (remainder filled in from reference TRBV28 and TRBJ2-7): DVKVTQSSRYLVKRTGEKVFLECVQDMDHENMFWYRQDPGLGLRLIYFSYDVKMKEKGDIPEGYSVSREKKERFSLILESASTNQTSMYLCASSLPRIEQYFGPGTRLTVT.

The chain recombines TRBV29-1 with TRBJ1-3; D unresolved. Germline V gene data show CDR1 as SQVTM and CDR2 as ANQGSEA. Between the trimmed V and J ends, which lost 2 bases and 6 bases, there was a span of 14 bases. CDR3 length equals 14 residues. The CDR3 DNA reads as TGCAGCGTTGAACCTCCCGACGGGGAAAACACCATATATTTT. Translating it yields CSVEPPDGENTIYF.

This clone has a count of ten or more. The J gene is TRBJ2-7, the V gene TRBV25-1, with unresolved D. V was shortened by 1 base and J by 2 bases, with 12 bases between the two germline ends. The V gene's germline CDR1 is MGHDK and CDR2 SYGVNS. The CDR3 has 15 residues. CDR3 region: CASSESALTAYEQYF. CDR3 sequence (DNA): TGTGCCAGCAGTGAATCGGCGCTGACTGCCTACGAGCAGTACTTC.

The chain has TRBV9 and TRBJ2-2; 7 bases are a match to TRBD1. J was trimmed by 4 bases and V by 3 bases; bases with no gene match: 6. The CDR3 spans 15 residues. Germline CDR1 is SGDLS and CDR2 is YYNGEE. CDR3 in amino acids: CASSERQGVTGELFF. The CDR3 region has the DNA TGTGCCAGCAGCGAAAGACAGGGTGTCACCGGGGAGCTGTTTTTT.

This clone showed up just a few times. The chain is built from TRBV13 and TRBJ2-7; D uncertain. The CDR3 has 13 amino acids. The germline gives CDR1 PRHDT, CDR2 FYEKMQ (reference sequence). Deletions cut 0 bases from V and 3 bases from J, with 6 bases between. The CDR3 protein is CASSLGKDYEQYF. For the CDR3, the DNA is TGTGCCAGCAGCTTAGGCAAGGACTACGAGCAGTACTTC.

The chain combines TRBV27 with TRBJ2-7, with TRBD2 matching 7 bases. The CDR3 is 14 amino acids. J was trimmed by 3 bases and V by 5 bases; bases with no gene match: 7. Looked up from germline, CDR1 is MNHEY and CDR2 is SMNVEV (reference sequence). CDR3 in amino acids: CASSPGLVGYEQYF. The CDR3 nucleotides read TGTGCCAGCAGTCCCGGACTAGTCGGCTACGAGCAGTACTTC.

This clone was seen once. This sequence joins TRBV25-1 and TRBJ1-2; TRBD1 matches at 11 bases. The CDR3 covers 15 residues. The J segment lost 0 bases and the V segment lost 8 bases, leaving 5 bases of the junction unmatched. Germline loops: CDR1 MGHDK, CDR2 SYGVNS. The CDR3 DNA sequence: TGTGCCAGCCTGGGACAGGGGGGATCTAACTATGGCTACACCTTC. It yields the protein CASLGQGGSNYGYTF.

The chain uses TRBV5-6 and TRBJ1-1; D ambiguous. With 4 bases removed from V and 0 bases from J, the gap between germline ends came to 10 bases. CDR1 and CDR2 from the germline V gene are SGHDT and YYEEEE. The CDR3 covers 14 residues. The CDR3 here is CASSRGVMNTEAFF. The DNA for the CDR3 is TGTGCCAGCAGCCGCGGCGTAATGAACACTGAAGCTTTCTTT.

The chain links TRBV27 to TRBJ2-6; 11 bases line up with TRBD2. This CDR3 region has 17 residues. CDR1 and CDR2 from the germline V gene are MNHEY and SMNVEV (reference sequence). Trimming at V came to 3 bases and at J to 2 bases, leaving 3 bases not matched to a gene. The CDR3 loop is CASSLGLAAAGANVLTF. CDR3 coding DNA: TGTGCCAGCAGTTTGGGACTAGCGGCCGCTGGGGCCAACGTCCTGACTTTC.

CDR3 sequence: CASSTASAWGGELFF. The CDR3 bases are TGTGCCAGTAGTACCGCTAGCGCCTGGGGCGGGGAGCTGTTTTTT. J is TRBJ2-2 and V is TRBV19, with a tentative D call TRBD2 (6 bases). Trimming removed 4 bases from V and 7 bases from J, with 16 bases in between. This CDR3 spans 15 amino acids. CDR1 and CDR2 from the germline V gene are LNHDA and SQIVND (reference sequence). Using reference TRBV19 and TRBJ2-2 for the parts outside the CDR3, the full variable domain is DGGITQSPKYLFRKEGQNVTLSCEQNLNHDAMYWYRQDPGQGLRLIYYSQIVNDFQKGDIAEGYSVSREKKESFPLTVTSAQKNPTAFYLCASSTASAWGGELFFGEGSRLTVL.

This clone was observed a few times. This rearrangement joins TRBV29-1 to TRBJ2-7; D perhaps matches TRBD2 (6 bases). There are 14 residues in the CDR3. Per the germline V gene, CDR1 is SQVTM and CDR2 is ANQGSEA. The V end was cut by 5 bases, the J end by 0 bases, with 14 bases between. This CDR3 is CSVTTSSSSYEQYF. CDR3 nucleotide sequence: TGCAGCGTTACCACTAGCAGCAGCTCCTACGAGCAGTACTTC.

This clone has only one observation. The chain links TRBV14 to TRBJ2-7; 10 bases line up with TRBD1. CDR1 and CDR2 from the germline V gene are SGHDN and FVKESK. This CDR3 contains 15 residues. V shed 4 bases, J shed 5 bases, and the junction held 8 bases outside the gene matches. Here the CDR3 reads CASSRLGQGSNEQYF. CDR3 in DNA: TGTGCCAGCAGCCGCTTGGGACAGGGGTCCAACGAGCAGTACTTC.

This clone was counted between two and nine times. This rearrangement joins TRBV4-1 to TRBJ1-5; D may be TRBD1 (5 bases). Trimming stripped 2 bases from V and 7 bases from J, with 15 bases between. The germline gives CDR1 MGHRA, CDR2 YSYEKL. The CDR3 has 15 residues. Written as DNA, the CDR3 is TGCGCCAGCAGCCAAACCTTCGGGGGGGGACAGCCCCAGCATTTT. Translated, it gives CASSQTFGGGQPQHF.

CDR3 in DNA: TGTGCCAGCAGCTTTTTTCCGCAATCGGACTCCTACGAGCAGTACTTC. Its translation is CASSFFPQSDSYEQYF. The gene calls are TRBV7-8 and TRBJ2-7; D gene ambiguous. The germline V gene has CDR1 SGHVS and CDR2 FQNEAQ. CDR3 size: 16 residues. With 3 bases removed from V and 0 bases from J, the gap between germline ends came to 15 bases.